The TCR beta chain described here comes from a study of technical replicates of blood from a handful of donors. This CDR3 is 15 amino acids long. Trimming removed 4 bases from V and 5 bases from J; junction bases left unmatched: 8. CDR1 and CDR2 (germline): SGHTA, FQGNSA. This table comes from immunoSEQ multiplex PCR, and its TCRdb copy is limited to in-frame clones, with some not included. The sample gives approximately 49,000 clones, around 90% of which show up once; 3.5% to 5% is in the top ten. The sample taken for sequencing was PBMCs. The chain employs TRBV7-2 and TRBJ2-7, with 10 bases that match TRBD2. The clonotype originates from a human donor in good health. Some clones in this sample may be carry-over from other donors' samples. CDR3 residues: CASSSELAGVHEQYF. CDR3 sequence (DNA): TGTGCCAGCAGCTCAGAGCTAGCGGGAGTTCACGAGCAGTACTTC.